The T cell receptor beta chain described here comes from a study of control samples from healthy donors and cancer patients. The CDR3 covers 15 residues. Germline V gives CDR1 LGHNA, CDR2 YNFKEQ. Trimming shortened V by 0 bases and J by 9 bases, and 12 bases separated the two germline ends. Produced via immunoSEQ multiplex PCR; TCRdb's table is partial and in-frame only. Of around 72,000 clones listed, around 84% are singletons. This receptor was identified in a man aged 50 to 59 in good health. The sample comprised blood. This chain links TRBV4-2 with TRBJ1-6; TRBD1 might be the D (6 bases). CDR3 sequence (DNA): TGTGCCAGCAGCCAAGATGAGGGGGGAAGTTCACCCCTCCACTTT. Encoded protein: CASSQDEGGSSPLHF.